The clone carrying this T cell receptor beta chain was seen ten or more times. The CDR3 is 13 residues long. Germline assignment: CDR1 SGHNT and CDR2 YYREEE (reference sequence). Deletions cut 6 bases from V and 2 bases from J, with 10 bases between. The time point denotes: patch test 2, 6 weeks after DPC sensitization. The treatment here: therapeutic diphenylcyclopropenone sensitization with weekly scalp DPC. Prior to each patch test being applied, blood was drawn. The sample is drawn from a study of human T cells and chemical hapten exposure. One entry per CDR3 protein, called by TCRdb with MiXCR from the RACE reads. The sample comprises about 80,000 distinct CDR3 sequences, approximately 10% of which are singletons, and 2% to 3% rests with the top ten.

The material was whole blood, obtained in connection with sensitization to the hapten diphenylcyclopropenone (DPC). The receptor comes from a woman between 25 and 40 years old with alopecia areata. Some clones in this sample may be carry-over from other donors' samples. The genes are TRBV5-4 and TRBJ2-3; D is uncertain. The CDR3 sequence: CASTFPLTDTQYF. CDR3 sequence (DNA): TGTGCCAGCACCTTTCCCCTCACAGATACGCAGTATTTT.